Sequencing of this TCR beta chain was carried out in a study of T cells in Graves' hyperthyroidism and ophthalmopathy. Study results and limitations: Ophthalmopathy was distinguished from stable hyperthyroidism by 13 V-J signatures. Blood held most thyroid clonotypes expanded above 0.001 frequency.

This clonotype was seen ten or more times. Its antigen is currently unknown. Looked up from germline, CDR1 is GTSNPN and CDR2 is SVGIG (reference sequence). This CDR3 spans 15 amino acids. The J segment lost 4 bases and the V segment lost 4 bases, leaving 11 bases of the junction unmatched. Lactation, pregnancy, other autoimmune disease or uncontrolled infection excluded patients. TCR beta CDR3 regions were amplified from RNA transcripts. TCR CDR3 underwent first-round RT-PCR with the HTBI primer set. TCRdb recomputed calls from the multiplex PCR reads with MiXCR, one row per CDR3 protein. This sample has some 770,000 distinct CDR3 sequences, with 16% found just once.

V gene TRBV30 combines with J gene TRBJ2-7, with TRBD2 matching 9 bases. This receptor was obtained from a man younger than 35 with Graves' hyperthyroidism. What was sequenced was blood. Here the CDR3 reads CAWTFKTSGGYEQYF. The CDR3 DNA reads TGTGCCTGGACCTTCAAAACCAGCGGGGGGTACGAGCAGTACTTC. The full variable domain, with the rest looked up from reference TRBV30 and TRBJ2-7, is SQTIHQWPATLVQPVGSPLSLECTVEGTSNPNLYWYRQAAGRGLQLLFYSVGIGQISSEVPQNLSASRPQDRQFILSSKKLLLSDSGFYLCAWTFKTSGGYEQYFGPGTRLTVT.